A single sample gave rise to the 18 T cell receptor beta chains below, sequenced in a study of CXCR3-negative and CXCR3-positive naive CD8 T cells (dated by TCRdb to about 2019). Sequencing took place on a NextSeq 550. The Human TCR Profiling Kit (MiLaboratory) was used to make UMI-labeled 5' RACE TRB cDNA libraries. The reads were reprocessed in TCRdb, with one entry per CDR3 protein sequence and no accompanying DNA. The sample's own table lists 40,000 to 45,000 distinct CDR3 sequences. 1.5% to 2% of the sample is in the top ten clones. The sequenced material came from naive CXCR3- CD8+ T cells from blood. The cell subset or site label here, explained by the study, means: CD45RO-CCR7+CD27+CD95- naive CD8+ T cells lacking CXCR3 (TNR3-). The receptor set was obtained from a human donor in good health. Some clones in this sample may be carry-over from other donors' samples.

This chain's CDR3 is CASSYTSQGAAGYTF. J is TRBJ1-2 and V is TRBV6-5; lacking DNA, the TRBD1 call made by TCRdb goes unchecked. CDR1 is MNHEY, CDR2 SVGAGI, per germline. CDR3 length: 15 amino acids.

This clonotype ranks as medium-sized in terms of frequency. The chain links TRBV9 to TRBJ1-4; TCRdb names TRBD1, which stays unverified in the absence of DNA. The V gene's germline CDR1 is SGDLS and CDR2 YYNGEE. This CDR3 contains 15 residues. CDR3 sequence reads: CASSVGQGANEKLFF.

The CDR3 loop reads CASRTYTGELFF. The genes are TRBV27 and TRBJ2-2. The CDR3 has 12 residues. Germline V gene data show CDR1 as MNHEY and CDR2 as SMNVEV (reference sequence).

Here the CDR3 reads CASSRQGARLETQYF. This rearrangement joins TRBV12-3 or TRBV12-4 to TRBJ2-5; TCRdb calls TRBD1, which cannot be checked without DNA. CDR3 size: 15 residues.

The J gene is TRBJ2-1, the V gene TRBV6-2 or TRBV6-3; TCRdb lists TRBD2, though no DNA is available to test this call. Germline V gene lookup returns CDR1 MNHEY and CDR2 SVGEGT. This CDR3 is 18 amino acids long. The CDR3: CASSYSRLAGGTYNEQFF.

V is TRBV9 and J is TRBJ1-1. CDR1 and CDR2 (germline): SGDLS, YYNGEE. The CDR3 length is 13 residues. The CDR3 sequence is CASSVSTGAEAFF.

This sequence joins TRBV7-2 and TRBJ2-7; TCRdb lists TRBD1, though no DNA is available to test this call. The CDR3 sequence is 16 residues long. Germline CDR1 is SGHTA and CDR2 is FQGNSA. The CDR3 protein is CASSLGAGQDGYEQYF.

This chain connects TRBV7-8 to TRBJ2-3; TCRdb names TRBD2, which stays unverified in the absence of DNA. The CDR3 covers 19 residues. The germline CDR1 and CDR2 sequences are SGHVS and FQNEAQ. CDR3 loop: CASSPKALGTSGNTDTQYF.

This chain links TRBV12-3 or TRBV12-4 with TRBJ2-3; lacking DNA, the TRBD1 call made by TCRdb goes unchecked. This CDR3 has 14 amino acids. The CDR3 sequence: CASTPRQTADTQYF.

J is TRBJ1-2 and V is TRBV20-1; TCRdb designates TRBD1, a call that cannot be tested without DNA. Germline assignment: CDR1 DFQATT and CDR2 SNEGSKA (reference sequence). The CDR3 loop spans 15 amino acids. The CDR3 region is CSARDESAVPDGYTF.

The chain recombines TRBV4-3 with TRBJ1-1. The CDR3 covers 13 residues. Germline CDR1 reads LGHNA; CDR2 reads YSLEER. Here the CDR3 reads CASSLTVNTEAFF.

V is TRBV28 and J is TRBJ1-2. Germline loops: CDR1 MDHEN, CDR2 SYDVKM. This CDR3 spans 11 amino acids. Here the CDR3 reads CASSRAGGYTF.

The CDR3 spells CASGLVLGTVSSYEQYF. The chain has TRBV12-5 and TRBJ2-7; without DNA, the TCRdb call of TRBD1 cannot be checked. CDR3 length equals 17 residues. Germline V gives CDR1 LGHNT, CDR2 FRNRAP. Supplemented by reference TRBV12-5 and TRBJ2-7, the full variable domain reads DARVTQTPRHKVTEMGQEVTMRCQPILGHNTVFWYRQTMMQGLELLAYFRNRAPLDDSGMPKDRFSAEMPDATLATLKIQPSEPRDSAVYFCASGLVLGTVSSYEQYFGPGTRLTVT.

This chain links TRBV7-9 with TRBJ1-1. The CDR3 contains 14 residues. In germline, CDR1 is SEHNR, CDR2 FQNEAQ (reference sequence). CDR3: CASSLAGSYTEAFF. Variable domain in full (rest from reference TRBV7-9 and TRBJ1-1): DTGVSQNPRHKITKRGQNVTFRCDPISEHNRLYWYRQTLGQGPEFLTYFQNEAQLEKSRLLSDRFSAERPKGSFSTLEIQRTEQGDSAMYLCASSLAGSYTEAFFGQGTRLTVV.

The chain joins TRBV13 to TRBJ1-4; TCRdb designates TRBD1, a call that cannot be tested without DNA. The CDR3 totals 14 residues. Germline V lookup: CDR1 PRHDT, CDR2 FYEKMQ (reference sequence). The CDR3 reads CASSSGQEREKLFF.

The chain links TRBV9 to TRBJ2-1; TCRdb designates TRBD2, a call that cannot be tested without DNA. Germline loops: CDR1 SGDLS, CDR2 YYNGEE. CDR3 size: 13 residues. CDR3 region: CASNTRGVDEQFF.

V gene TRBV15 combines with J gene TRBJ1-2. CDR1 is LNHNV, CDR2 YYDKDF, per germline (reference sequence). The CDR3 has 13 amino acids. The CDR3 spells CATRTSGDYGYTF.

This clonotype registers large (0.1 to 1%) by frequency. This rearrangement joins TRBV20-1 to TRBJ1-1. The CDR3 extends over 12 amino acids. Germline V gene lookup returns CDR1 DFQATT and CDR2 SNEGSKA (reference sequence). Here the CDR3 reads CSAPSGVTEAFF.